This T cell receptor beta chain was captured by sequencing in a study of cytomegalovirus exposure and HLA in healthy donors. General observations from the study: Exclusion as indistinguishable affected some V segments, including TRBV6-2 and TRBV6-3.

The table lists this clone with a few counts. Its antigen is still unknown. Trimming stripped 5 bases from V and 3 bases from J, with 15 bases between. The CDR3 spans 15 residues. Germline CDR1 reads SGHTA; CDR2 reads FQGTGA. The PCR used 60 Vbeta and 13 Jbeta primers. TCRdb's copy holds only in-frame clones and misses some; the assay was immunoSEQ multiplex PCR. The table has roughly 100,000 clones, about 64% seen once. The chain carries TRBV7-3 and TRBJ2-3; no clear D gene. The source material was PBMCs. The clonotype was recovered from a female donor in good health and CMV-seronegative. CDR3 in DNA: TGTGCCAGCAGCCCAGACCCTAGAATAACAGATACGCAGTATTTT. It codes for CASSPDPRITDTQYF.